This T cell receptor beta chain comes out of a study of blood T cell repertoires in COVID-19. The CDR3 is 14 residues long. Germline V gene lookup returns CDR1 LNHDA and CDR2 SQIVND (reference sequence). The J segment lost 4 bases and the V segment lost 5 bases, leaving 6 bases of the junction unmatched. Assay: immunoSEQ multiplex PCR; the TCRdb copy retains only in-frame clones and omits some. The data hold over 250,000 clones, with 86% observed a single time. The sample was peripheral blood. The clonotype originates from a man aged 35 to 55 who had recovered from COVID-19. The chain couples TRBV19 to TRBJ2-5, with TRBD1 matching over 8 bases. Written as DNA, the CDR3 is TGTGCCAGTAGTTCCAGACAGGGGAGAGAGACCCAGTACTTC. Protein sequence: CASSSRQGRETQYF.